This TCR beta chain was identified in a study of cytomegalovirus exposure and HLA in healthy donors. Study-wide points: A later analysis found that most CMV-associated TCR beta chains appeared HLA-restricted. It was reported in a later analysis that an Asian-associated ancestry cluster showed fewer N-insertions than the 666-donor mean. Data from an earlier analysis indicated that most TCR beta V segments were productive either about 87% or about 30% of the time. In vitro data verified three CMV-associated chains as specific for CMV antigens.

Primers included in the PCR were 60 Vbeta and 13 Jbeta primers. The method was immunoSEQ multiplex PCR; TCRdb's version includes in-frame clones alone and lacks a portion of them. The data contain fewer than 200,000 clones, approximately 85% of them singletons. On this clone itself: The antigen is not known.

The material sequenced was PBMCs. The TCR originated in a man aged 30 to 39 in good health and CMV-seropositive.

CDR3 nucleotides: TGTGCCAGCAGCACGTACCGGGTTTCGACCTACGAGCAGTACTTC. This sequence encodes CASSTYRVSTYEQYF. The chain combines TRBV5-4 with TRBJ2-7; D not certain. CDR3 size: 15 residues. Germline V gene sequence: CDR1 SGHNT, CDR2 YYREEE (reference sequence). Trimming cost V 4 bases and J 2 bases, with 16 bases left between them.